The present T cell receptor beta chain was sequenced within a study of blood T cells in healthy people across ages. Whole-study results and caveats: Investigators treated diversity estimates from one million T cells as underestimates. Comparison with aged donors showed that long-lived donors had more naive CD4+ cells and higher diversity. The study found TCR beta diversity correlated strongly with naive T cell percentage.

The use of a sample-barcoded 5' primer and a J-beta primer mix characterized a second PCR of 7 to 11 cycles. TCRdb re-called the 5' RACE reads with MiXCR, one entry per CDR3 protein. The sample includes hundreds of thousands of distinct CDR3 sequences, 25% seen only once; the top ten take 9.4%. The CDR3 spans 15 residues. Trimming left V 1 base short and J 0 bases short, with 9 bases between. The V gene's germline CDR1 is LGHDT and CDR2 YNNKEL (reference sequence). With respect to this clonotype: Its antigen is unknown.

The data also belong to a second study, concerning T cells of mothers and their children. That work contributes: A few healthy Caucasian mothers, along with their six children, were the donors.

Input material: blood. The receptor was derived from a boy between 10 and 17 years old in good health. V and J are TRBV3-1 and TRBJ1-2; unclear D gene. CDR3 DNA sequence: TGTGCCAGCAGCCAAGGAGAGGGTTCTAACTATGGCTACACCTTC. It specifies CASSQGEGSNYGYTF.